Given below is one TCR beta chain in context. The data originate from a study of blood T cell repertoires in COVID-19. Study-level information: T cells, B-cell-depleted T cells, or PBMCs provided the cDNA or gDNA that served as material.

Germline V gene data show CDR1 as SQVTM and CDR2 as ANQGSEA. The CDR3 is 12 amino acids. V lost 2 bases to trimming and J lost 4 bases, with 8 bases between them. Grouping used clinical history reported by participants in a survey and questionnaire. Clones were sequenced by immunoSEQ multiplex PCR, and TCRdb holds only the in-frame ones, with some missing. The table lists 210,000 or so clones, 75% to 85% of them singletons. The sequencing sample was made of PBMCs or T cells enriched from blood (not recorded which). The rearrangement joins TRBV29-1 to TRBJ2-5, with D maybe TRBD2 (5 bases). The sequence came from a man between 25 and 39 years old with acute COVID-19. The CDR3 loop reads CSVELAGETQYF. The CDR3 DNA reads as TGCAGCGTTGAACTAGCAGGAGAGACCCAGTACTTC.